This TCR beta chain was observed in a study of shared clonotypes between healthy human individuals. Worth noting for this clone: Its target is not known.

General observations from the study: Investigators collected only blood, and repertoires in tissues likely differ.

The table came from immunoSEQ multiplex PCR; TCRdb's copy has only in-frame clones and leaves some out. The sample contains some 980,000 clones, around three quarters of which appear only once. The CDR3 contains 15 residues. V dropped 4 bases and J dropped 2; count of bases not matched to a gene: 4. Germline values: CDR1 SGHTS, CDR2 YDEGEE. This chain uses TRBV5-8 with TRBJ1-4, with 8 bases matching TRBD1. The receptor was isolated from a young man in good health. Sequencing was done on a sample of memory CD4+ T cells sorted from blood. Subset in this sample: CD45RA-negative fraction. CDR3 DNA sequence: TGTGCCAGCAGCAATCGACAGGGGACTAATGAAAAACTGTTTTTT. Translated, it gives CASSNRQGTNEKLFF.